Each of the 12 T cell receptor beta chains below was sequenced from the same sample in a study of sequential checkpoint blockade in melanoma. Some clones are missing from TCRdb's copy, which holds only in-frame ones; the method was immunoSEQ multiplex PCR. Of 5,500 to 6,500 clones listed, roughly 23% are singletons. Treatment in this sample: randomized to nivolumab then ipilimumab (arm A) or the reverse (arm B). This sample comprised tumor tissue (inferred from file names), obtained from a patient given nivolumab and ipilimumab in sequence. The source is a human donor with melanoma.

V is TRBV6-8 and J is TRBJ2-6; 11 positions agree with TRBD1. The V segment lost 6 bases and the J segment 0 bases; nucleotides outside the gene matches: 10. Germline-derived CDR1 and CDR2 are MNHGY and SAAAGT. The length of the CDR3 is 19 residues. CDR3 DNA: TGTGCCAGCAGGCACCGGCCCGGGACAGGGGGCTCTGGGGCCAACGTCCTGACTTTC. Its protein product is CASRHRPGTGGSGANVLTF.

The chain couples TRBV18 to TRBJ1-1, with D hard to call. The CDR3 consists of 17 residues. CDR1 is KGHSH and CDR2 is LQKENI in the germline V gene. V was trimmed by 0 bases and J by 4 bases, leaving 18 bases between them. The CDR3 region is CASSPPTGPHVPTEAFF. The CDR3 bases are TGTGCCAGCTCACCACCGACCGGACCACACGTGCCCACTGAAGCTTTCTTT.

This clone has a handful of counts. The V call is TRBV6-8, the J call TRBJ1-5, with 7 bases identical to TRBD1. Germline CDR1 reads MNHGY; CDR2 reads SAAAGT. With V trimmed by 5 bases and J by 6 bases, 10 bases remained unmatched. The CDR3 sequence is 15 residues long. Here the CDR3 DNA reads TGTGCCAGCAGTCTGCTTAGGGGGCGCAGTCAGCCCCAGCATTTT. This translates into CASSLLRGRSQPQHF.

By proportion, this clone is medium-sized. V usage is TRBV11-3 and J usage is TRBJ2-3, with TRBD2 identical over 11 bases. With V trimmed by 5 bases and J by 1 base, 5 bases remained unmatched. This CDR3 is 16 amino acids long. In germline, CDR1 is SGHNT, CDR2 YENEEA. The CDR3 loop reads CASSTLLAGGTDTQYF. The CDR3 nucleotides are TGTGCCAGCAGCACCTTACTAGCGGGGGGCACAGATACGCAGTATTTT.

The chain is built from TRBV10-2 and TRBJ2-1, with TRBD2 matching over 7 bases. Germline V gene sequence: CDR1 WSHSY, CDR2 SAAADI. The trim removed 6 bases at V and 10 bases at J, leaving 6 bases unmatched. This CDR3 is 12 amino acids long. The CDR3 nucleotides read TGCGCCAGCAGCGCGGGAGTTTGGGAGCAGTTCTTC. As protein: CASSAGVWEQFF.

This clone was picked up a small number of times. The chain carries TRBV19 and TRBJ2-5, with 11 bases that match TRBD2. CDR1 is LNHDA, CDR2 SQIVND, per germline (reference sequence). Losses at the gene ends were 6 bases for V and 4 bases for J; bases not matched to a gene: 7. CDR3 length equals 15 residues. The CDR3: CASRAQLAGAETQYF. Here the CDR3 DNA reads TGTGCCAGTAGAGCACAACTAGCGGGAGCAGAGACCCAGTACTTC. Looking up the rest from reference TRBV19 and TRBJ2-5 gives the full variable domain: DGGITQSPKYLFRKEGQNVTLSCEQNLNHDAMYWYRQDPGQGLRLIYYSQIVNDFQKGDIAEGYSVSREKKESFPLTVTSAQKNPTAFYLCASRAQLAGAETQYFGPGTRLLVL.

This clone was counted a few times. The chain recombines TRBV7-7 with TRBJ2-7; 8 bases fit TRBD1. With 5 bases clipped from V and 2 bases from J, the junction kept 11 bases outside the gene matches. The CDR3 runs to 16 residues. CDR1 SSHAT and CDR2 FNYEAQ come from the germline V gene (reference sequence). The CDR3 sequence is CASSPRDRGSAYEQYF. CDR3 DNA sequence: TGTGCCAGCAGCCCGAGAGACAGGGGCTCGGCCTACGAGCAGTACTTC.

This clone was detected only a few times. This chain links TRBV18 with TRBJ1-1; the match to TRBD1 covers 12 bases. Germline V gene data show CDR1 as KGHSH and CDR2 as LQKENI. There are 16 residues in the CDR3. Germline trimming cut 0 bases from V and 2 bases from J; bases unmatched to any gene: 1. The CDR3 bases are TGTGCCAGCTCACCACCTGGGACAGGGGGCAACACTGAAGCTTTCTTT. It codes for CASSPPGTGGNTEAFF.

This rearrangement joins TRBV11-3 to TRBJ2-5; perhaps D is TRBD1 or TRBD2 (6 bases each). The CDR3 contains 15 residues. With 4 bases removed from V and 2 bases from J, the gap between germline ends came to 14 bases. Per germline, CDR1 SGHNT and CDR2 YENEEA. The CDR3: CASSYFGGGQETQYF. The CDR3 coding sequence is TGTGCCAGCAGCTATTTTGGAGGGGGGCAAGAGACCCAGTACTTC.

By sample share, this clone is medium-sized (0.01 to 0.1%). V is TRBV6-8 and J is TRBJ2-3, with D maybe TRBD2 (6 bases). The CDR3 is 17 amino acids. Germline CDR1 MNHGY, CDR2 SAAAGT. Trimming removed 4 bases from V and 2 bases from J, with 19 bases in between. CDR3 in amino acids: CASSFFPRGIDTDTQYF. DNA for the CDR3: TGTGCCAGCAGTTTTTTCCCCCGGGGGATAGACACAGATACGCAGTATTTT.

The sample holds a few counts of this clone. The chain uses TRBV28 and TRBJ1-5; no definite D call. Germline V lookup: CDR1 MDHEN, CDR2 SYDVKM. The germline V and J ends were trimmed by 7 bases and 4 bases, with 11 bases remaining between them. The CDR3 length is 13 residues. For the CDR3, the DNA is TGTGCCAGCACCGAAACGGGGAATCAGCCCCAGCATTTT. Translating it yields CASTETGNQPQHF.

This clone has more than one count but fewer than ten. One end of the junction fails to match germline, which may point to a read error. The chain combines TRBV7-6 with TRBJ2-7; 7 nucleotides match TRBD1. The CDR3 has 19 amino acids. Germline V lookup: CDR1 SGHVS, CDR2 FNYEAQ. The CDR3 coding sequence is TGTGCCAGAAGCTTGGCCCACTATACGACAGGGCCGAGCTCCTACGAGCAGTACTTC. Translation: CARSLAHYTTGPSSYEQYF. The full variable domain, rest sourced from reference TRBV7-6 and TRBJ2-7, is GAGVSQSPRYKVTKRGQDVALRCDPISGHVSLYWYRQALGQGPEFLTYFNYEAQQDKSGLPNDRFSAERPEGSISTLTIQRTEQRDSAMYRCARSLAHYTTGPSSYEQYFGPGTRLTVT.